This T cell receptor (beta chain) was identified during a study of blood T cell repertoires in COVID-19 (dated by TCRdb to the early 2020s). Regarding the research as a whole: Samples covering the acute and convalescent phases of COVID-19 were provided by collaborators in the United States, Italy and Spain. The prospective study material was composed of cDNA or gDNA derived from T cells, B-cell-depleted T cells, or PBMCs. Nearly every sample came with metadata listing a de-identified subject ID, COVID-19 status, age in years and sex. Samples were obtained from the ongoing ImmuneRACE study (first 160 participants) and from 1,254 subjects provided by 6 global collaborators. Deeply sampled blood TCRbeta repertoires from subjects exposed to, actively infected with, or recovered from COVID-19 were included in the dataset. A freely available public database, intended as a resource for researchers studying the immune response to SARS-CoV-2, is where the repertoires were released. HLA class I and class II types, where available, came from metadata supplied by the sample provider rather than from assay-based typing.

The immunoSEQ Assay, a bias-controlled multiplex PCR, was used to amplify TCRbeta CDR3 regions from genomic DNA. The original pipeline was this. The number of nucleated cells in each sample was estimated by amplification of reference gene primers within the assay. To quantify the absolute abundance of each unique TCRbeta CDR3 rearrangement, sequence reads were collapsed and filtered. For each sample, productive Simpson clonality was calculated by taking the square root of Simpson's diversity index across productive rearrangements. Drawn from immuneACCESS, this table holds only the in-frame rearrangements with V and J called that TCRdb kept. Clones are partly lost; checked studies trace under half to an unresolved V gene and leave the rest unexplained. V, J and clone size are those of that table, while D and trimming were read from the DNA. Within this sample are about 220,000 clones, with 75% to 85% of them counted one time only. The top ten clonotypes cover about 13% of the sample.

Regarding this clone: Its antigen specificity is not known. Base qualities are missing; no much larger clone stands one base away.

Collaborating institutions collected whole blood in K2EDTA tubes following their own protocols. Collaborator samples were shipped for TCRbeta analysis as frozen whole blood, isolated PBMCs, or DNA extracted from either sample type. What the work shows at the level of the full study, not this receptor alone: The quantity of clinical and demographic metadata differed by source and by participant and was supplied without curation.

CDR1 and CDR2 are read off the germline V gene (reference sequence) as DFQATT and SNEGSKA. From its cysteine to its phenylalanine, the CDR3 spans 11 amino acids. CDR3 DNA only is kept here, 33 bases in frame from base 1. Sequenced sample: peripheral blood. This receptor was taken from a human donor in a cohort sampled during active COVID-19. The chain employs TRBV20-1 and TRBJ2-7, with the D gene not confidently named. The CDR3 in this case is CRVPRVYEQYF. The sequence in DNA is TGCAGAGTCCCACGGGTCTACGAGCAGTACTTC.